The 27 T cell receptor beta chains given below trace back to one sample, sequenced in a study of Tregs in tolerant kidney transplant recipients. Here immunoSEQ multiplex PCR was the method, and the copy in TCRdb shows in-frame clones only, minus some. The sample has 9,000 to 13,000 clones, about 90% seen once. No antigen has been identified for these receptors. The material sequenced was Tregs from blood cultured with allogeneic cells, taken before the transplant. These TCRs come from a human patient who received a combined kidney and bone marrow transplant.

This clone was seen a few times. The CDR3 nucleotides are TGTGCCAGCTCACCAATGGGGGGCGAAAAACTGTTTTTT. It is translated as CASSPMGGEKLFF. V gene TRBV18 combines with J gene TRBJ1-4; maybe TRBD1 (6 bases). With 2 bases removed from V and 8 bases from J, the gap between germline ends came to 9 bases. In germline, CDR1 is KGHSH, CDR2 LQKENI. CDR3 length: 13 amino acids. Full variable domain (missing parts from reference TRBV18 and TRBJ1-4): NAGVMQNPRHLVRRRGQEARLRCSPMKGHSHVYWYRQLPEEGLKFMVYLQKENIIDESGMPKERFSAEFPKEGPSILRIQQVVRGDSAAYFCASSPMGGEKLFFGSGTQLSVL.

The V and J genes are TRBV4-1 and TRBJ1-5; no reliable D call. The CDR3 is made up of 15 amino acids. The V gene's germline CDR1 is MGHRA and CDR2 YSYEKL. The V end lost 1 base, the J end lost 4 bases, and 11 bases lay between the germline ends. CDR3 sequence: CASSQGGMRNQPQHF. In DNA, the CDR3 is TGCGCCAGCAGCCAAGGTGGTATGAGAAATCAGCCCCAGCATTTT.

As concerns this clone: Other DNA sequences from this sample encode an identical CDR3 as well. The V call is TRBV4-1, the J call TRBJ1-3; D possibly corresponds to TRBD1 (5 bases). Germline CDR1 and CDR2: MGHRA and YSYEKL. Trimming pared 3 bases from V and 3 bases from J, leaving 9 bases between. The CDR3 contains 14 residues. CDR3 protein: CASSQGTFGNTIYF. The CDR3 bases are TGCGCCAGCAGCCAGGGGACCTTTGGAAACACCATATATTTT.

Concerning this clone: One junction end does not reproduce the germline sequence, and a read error may be involved. This chain joins TRBV11-2 and TRBJ1-2; the match to TRBD1 covers 9 bases. The V gene's germline CDR1 is SGHAT and CDR2 FQNNGV. CDR3 length: 15 amino acids. CDR3 residues: CASSFLRSRQGGCTF. For the CDR3, the DNA is TGTGCCAGCAGCTTTCTTCGGTCGCGACAGGGGGGCTGCACCTTC.

The chain's CDR3 is CASSLSHEQFF. CDR3 bases: TGTGCCAGCAGCTTATCCCATGAGCAGTTCTTC. The J gene is TRBJ2-1, the V gene TRBV7-2; no definite D call. Germline V gives CDR1 SGHTA, CDR2 FQGNSA. The CDR3 runs 11 residues. V was trimmed by 2 bases and J by 8 bases, leaving 4 bases between them.

As DNA, the CDR3 is TGTGCCAGCAGCACCAAAGCTGCGAACTATGGCTACACCTTC. Its translation: CASSTKAANYGYTF. This rearrangement joins TRBV27 to TRBJ1-2; D gene ambiguous. V was cut by 6 bases and J by 2 bases, with 13 bases left in between. The germline V gene encodes CDR1 MNHEY and CDR2 SMNVEV (reference sequence). The CDR3 is 14 amino acids.

The rearrangement uses TRBV11-2 and TRBJ2-5; D may match TRBD1 or TRBD2 (6 bases each). The V end was cut by 1 base, the J end by 1 base, with 10 bases between. Germline V lookup: CDR1 SGHAT, CDR2 FQNNGV. The CDR3 totals 15 residues. CDR3 protein: CASSLGGGPQETQYF. The DNA for the CDR3 is TGTGCCAGCAGCTTAGGTGGGGGGCCCCAAGAGACCCAGTACTTC.

The genes are TRBV11-2 and TRBJ2-7; D ambiguous. Looked up from germline, CDR1 is SGHAT and CDR2 is FQNNGV. The V end was cut by 3 bases, the J end by 7 bases, with 13 bases between. The CDR3 contains 13 residues. CDR3: CASSLNRLEEQYF. The CDR3 DNA reads as TGTGCCAGCAGCTTGAACCGATTAGAAGAGCAGTACTTC. Drawing the rest from reference TRBV11-2 and TRBJ2-7, the complete variable domain is EAGVAQSPRYKIIEKRQSVAFWCNPISGHATLYWYQQILGQGPKLLIQFQNNGVVDDSQLPKDRFSAERLKGVDSTLKIQPAKLEDSAVYLCASSLNRLEEQYFGPGTRLTVT.

The chain has TRBV9 and TRBJ1-1; TRBD1 is a possible D gene (5 bases). Germline V gene sequence: CDR1 SGDLS, CDR2 YYNGEE. The CDR3 length is 16 residues. Between the trimmed V and J ends, which lost 1 base and 5 bases, there was a span of 18 bases. In DNA form, the CDR3 reads TGTGCCAGCAGCGTACGCTTGGTGAAGGGGTCGACTGAAGCTTTCTTT. Its protein product is CASSVRLVKGSTEAFF.

This clone was seen more than once but under ten times. This chain joins TRBV28 and TRBJ2-7; D is possibly TRBD1 (5 bases). Trimming shortened V by 6 bases and J by 5 bases, and 14 bases separated the two germline ends. CDR3 length: 13 amino acids. CDR1 and CDR2 from the germline V gene are MDHEN and SYDVKM. The CDR3 region has the DNA TGTGCCAGCAGCACGAGGACACTCCACGAGCAGTACTTC. Translating it yields CASSTRTLHEQYF. The full variable domain, rest sourced from reference TRBV28 and TRBJ2-7, is DVKVTQSSRYLVKRTGEKVFLECVQDMDHENMFWYRQDPGLGLRLIYFSYDVKMKEKGDIPEGYSVSREKKERFSLILESASTNQTSMYLCASSTRTLHEQYFGPGTRLTVT.

The chain is built from TRBV29-1 and TRBJ2-7, with TRBD1 matching over 8 bases. Germline V gene data show CDR1 as SQVTM and CDR2 as ANQGSEA. The CDR3 sequence is 15 residues long. V shed 6 bases, J shed 3 bases, and the junction held 13 bases outside the gene matches. The CDR3 nucleotides read TGCAGCGTCTCAAGGGGGTGGACAGGGTACTACGAGCAGTACTTC. Translating gives CSVSRGWTGYYEQYF.

The gene calls are TRBV7-9 and TRBJ2-1; TRBD1 aligns across 10 bases. V dropped 4 bases and J dropped 7; count of bases not matched to a gene: 10. Germline V gene data show CDR1 as SEHNR and CDR2 as FQNEAQ (reference sequence). The CDR3 loop spans 16 amino acids. CDR3 in DNA: TGTGCCAGCAGCTCCAGGAGGGGGACAGGGGTTAATGAGCAGTTCTTC. Its protein is CASSSRRGTGVNEQFF.

Comments on this clone: This likely traces to a read error, being one base from a far larger clone. This chain links TRBV18 with TRBJ2-7, with no clear D. Germline CDR1 and CDR2: KGHSH and LQKENI. Deletions cut 3 bases from V and 6 bases from J, with 15 bases between. CDR3 length equals 14 residues. The CDR3 loop reads CASSPEHVRPEQYF. CDR3 coding DNA: TGTGCCAGCTCACCCGAACATGTACGACCCGAGCAGTACTTC. Supplemented by reference TRBV18 and TRBJ2-7, the full variable domain reads NAGVMQNPRHLVRRRGQEARLRCSPMKGHSHVYWYRQLPEEGLKFMVYLQKENIIDESGMPKERFSAEFPKEGPSILRIQQVVRGDSAAYFCASSPEHVRPEQYFGPGTRLTVT.

A single count supports this clone. J is TRBJ1-1 and V is TRBV19; D gene ambiguous. CDR1 is LNHDA, CDR2 SQIVND, per germline (reference sequence). The germline V and J ends were trimmed by 6 bases and 6 bases, with 11 bases remaining between them. This CDR3 is 12 amino acids long. In DNA, the CDR3 is TGTGCCAGTAGAACTATTTATGCTGAAGCTTTCTTT. It yields the protein CASRTIYAEAFF.

In nucleotides, the CDR3 is TGTGCCTGGACATCACTAGCGGGAGGGGGTACGCAGTATTTT. Protein: CAWTSLAGGGTQYF. This sequence joins TRBV30 and TRBJ2-3, with 13 bases fitting TRBD2. V was pared by 4 bases and J by 8 bases, with 6 bases of the junction left unmatched. CDR3 length equals 14 residues. Germline V lookup: CDR1 GTSNPN, CDR2 SVGIG (reference sequence).

V usage is TRBV18 and J usage is TRBJ2-2; D not resolved. The germline V and J ends were trimmed by 3 bases and 9 bases, with 11 bases remaining between them. This CDR3 is built from 13 residues. Germline CDR1 reads KGHSH; CDR2 reads LQKENI. The CDR3 loop is CASSPEAARELFF. DNA of the CDR3: TGTGCCAGCTCACCCGAGGCGGCTCGGGAGCTGTTTTTT. Combining the CDR3 with reference TRBV18 and TRBJ2-2 gives the whole variable domain NAGVMQNPRHLVRRRGQEARLRCSPMKGHSHVYWYRQLPEEGLKFMVYLQKENIIDESGMPKERFSAEFPKEGPSILRIQQVVRGDSAAYFCASSPEAARELFFGEGSRLTVL.

V and J are TRBV11-3 and TRBJ1-2; weak D call: TRBD1 (5 bases). The CDR3 is made up of 14 amino acids. Deletions cut 0 bases from V and 8 bases from J, with 13 bases between. Germline V CDR1 and CDR2: SGHNT, YENEEA. This CDR3 reads CASSLDRGTWGYTF. For the CDR3, the DNA is TGTGCCAGCAGCTTAGACCGAGGGACTTGGGGCTACACCTTC.

This clone turned up a few times. The chain couples TRBV7-6 to TRBJ2-5; tentative D call: TRBD2 (6 bases). Trimming removed 7 bases at V and 5 bases at J, with 14 bases between. The length of the CDR3 is 13 residues. Germline CDR1 and CDR2: SGHVS and FNYEAQ. The CDR3 protein is CASTRDSWETQYF. The DNA of the CDR3 is TGTGCCAGCACTAGGGACTCATGGGAGACCCAGTACTTC. The full variable domain, completed using reference TRBV7-6 and TRBJ2-5, is GAGVSQSPRYKVTKRGQDVALRCDPISGHVSLYWYRQALGQGPEFLTYFNYEAQQDKSGLPNDRFSAERPEGSISTLTIQRTEQRDSAMYRCASTRDSWETQYFGPGTRLLVL.

Only a few counts were recorded for this clone. The rearrangement links TRBV2 to TRBJ1-3; a weak D match, TRBD1 (5 bases). Trimming pared 4 bases from V and 3 bases from J, leaving 13 bases between. Germline V gives CDR1 SNHLY, CDR2 FYNNEI. The CDR3 is made up of 15 amino acids. CDR3 coding DNA: TGTGCCAGCAGTGGTCTGGTAGGGGTTGGAAACACCATATATTTT. It translates to CASSGLVGVGNTIYF.

This clone was seen a few times. This chain connects TRBV18 to TRBJ1-1, with TRBD1 identical over 11 bases. V gave up 5 bases and J gave up 5 bases; unmatched junction bases: 7. Germline CDR1 is KGHSH and CDR2 is LQKENI. The CDR3 is 15 residues long. The CDR3 DNA follows: TGTGCCAGCTCATCTACCGGGACAGGGGGGACTGAAGCTTTCTTT. Translation gives CASSSTGTGGTEAFF.

The genes are TRBV7-2 and TRBJ1-1; D uncertain. Between the trimmed V and J ends, which lost 5 bases and 2 bases, there was a span of 12 bases. CDR3 length: 14 residues. CDR1 is SGHTA, CDR2 FQGNSA, per germline. CDR3 coding DNA: TGTGCCAGCAGCCCTTTGCATAAAAACACTGAAGCTTTCTTT. It translates to CASSPLHKNTEAFF.

The V gene is TRBV2, the J gene TRBJ1-5; weak D call: TRBD1 (6 bases). The germline gives CDR1 SNHLY, CDR2 FYNNEI. The CDR3 spans 14 residues. Trimming left V 1 base short and J 7 bases short, with 11 bases between. The CDR3 reads CASSEGRGGQPQHF. DNA of the CDR3: TGTGCCAGCAGTGAAGGCAGGGGAGGGCAGCCCCAGCATTTT.

The chain has TRBV7-2 and TRBJ2-1; 9 bases agree with TRBD2. Germline assignment: CDR1 SGHTA and CDR2 FQGNSA. With 5 bases clipped from V and 1 base from J, the junction kept 9 bases outside the gene matches. The CDR3 covers 17 residues. CDR3 in amino acids: CASSQGLAIRSYNEQFF. The DNA for the CDR3 is TGTGCCAGCAGCCAAGGACTAGCGATTAGATCCTACAATGAGCAGTTCTTC.

This chain links TRBV6-6 with TRBJ2-7; TRBD2 matches at 14 bases. V was clipped by 2 bases and J by 3 bases; unmatched bases: 3. CDR3 length: 16 residues. The V gene's germline CDR1 is MNHNY and CDR2 SVGAGI (reference sequence). The CDR3 protein is CASSYAGTSGGYEQYF. CDR3 in DNA: TGTGCCAGCAGTTACGCGGGGACTAGCGGGGGCTACGAGCAGTACTTC.

This clone has only one observation. The chain recombines TRBV5-1 with TRBJ2-7; D gene ambiguous. Germline V gene data show CDR1 as SGHRS and CDR2 as YFSETQ. The V and J ends lost 0 bases and 7 bases respectively, with 11 bases between them. The CDR3 runs to 13 residues. Here the CDR3 reads CASSLVASLEQYF. The CDR3 DNA reads TGCGCCAGCAGCTTGGTAGCCTCTTTGGAGCAGTACTTC.

V gene TRBV6-4 combines with J gene TRBJ2-5; TRBD1 agrees at 9 bases. The CDR3 covers 15 residues. Germline assignment: CDR1 MRHNA and CDR2 SNTAGT. J lost 11 bases, V lost 6 bases, and 16 bases had no gene match. CDR3 in amino acids: CASRRYRDRDYGQYF. In DNA, the CDR3 is TGTGCCAGCAGGCGATACCGGGACAGGGACTACGGGCAGTACTTC.

The chain has TRBV5-4 and TRBJ2-1, with 8 bases fitting TRBD2. The CDR3 totals 18 residues. The trim removed 0 bases at V and 5 bases at J, leaving 13 bases unmatched. Per the germline V gene, CDR1 is SGHNT and CDR2 is YYREEE (reference sequence). CDR3 DNA: TGTGCCAGCAGCTTGGGGAGGTTGGCCGGGACTAGAGACAATGAGCAGTTCTTC. This translates into CASSLGRLAGTRDNEQFF.